The rows below give T cell receptor beta chains drawn from one sample of a study of cytomegalovirus exposure and HLA in healthy donors. Repertoires were generated with immunoSEQ multiplex PCR, while TCRdb's copy carries only in-frame clones and drops some. The data hold 60,000 or so clones, with approximately 80% observed a single time. Material for sequencing was PBMCs. Receptor source: a woman aged 40 to 50 in good health and CMV-seropositive. The CDR3 runs from the conserved cysteine through the conserved F or W. D genes are given only for firm matches. Where a row states a size, it is once, few, many or the class of an expanded clone; other rows omit it.

TRBJ1-4,NA,NA,TRBV7-6,TGTGCCAGCAGCTTAGGTCCGGGTTTGACTAATGAAAAACTGTTTTTT,CASSLGPGLTNEKLFF
TRBJ2-7,NA,TRBD1,TRBV11-2,TGTGCCAGCAGCCTCGACAGGGGCGAGCAGTACTTC,CASSLDRGEQYF
TRBJ2-3,once,NA,TRBV5-6,TGTGCCAGCAGCTCGGGGGGCCGCACAGATACGCAGTATTTT,CASSSGGRTDTQYF
TRBJ1-2,NA,NA,TRBV7-9,TGTGCCAGCAGCTTAGGAGGTTGGAGACTCTATGGCTACACCTTC,CASSLGGWRLYGYTF
TRBJ2-3,NA,TRBD2,TRBV19,TGTGCCAGTAATCCCGGACTAGCGAGCACAGATACGCAGTATTTT,CASNPGLASTDTQYF
TRBJ1-1,NA,NA,TRBV9,TGTGCCAGCAGCCCTCGACAGGATATGAACACTGAAGCTTTCTTT,CASSPRQDMNTEAFF
TRBJ1-2,few,NA,TRBV27,TGTGCCAGTTCCACCCGCACCCAGCGAGACTCCTATGGCTACACCTTC,CASSTRTQRDSYGYTF
TRBJ1-1,NA,TRBD1,TRBV19,TGTGCCAGTAGTGCCCCCGACAGGGGCGCTGAAGCTTTCTTT,CASSAPDRGAEAFF
TRBJ1-6,NA,TRBD1,TRBV5-4,TGTGCCAGCAGCCCGTGGACAGGTGATAATTCACCCCTCCACTTT,CASSPWTGDNSPLHF
TRBJ2-1,NA,TRBD2,TRBV6-5,TGTGCCAGCAGAGGGGGACTAGCTCGCAACAATGAGCAGTTCTTC,CASRGGLARNNEQFF
TRBJ2-7,NA,NA,TRBV7-6,TGTGCCAGCAGCTCTTACCCAGACAGTAAATACGAGCAGTACTTC,CASSSYPDSKYEQYF
TRBJ2-2,NA,NA,TRBV4-1,TGCGCCAGCAGCCAACAGGGATCCATTTCCACCGGGGAGCTGTTTTTT,CASSQQGSISTGELFF
TRBJ2-1,NA,NA,TRBV7-9,TGTGCCAGCAGAATTCGGGACTCAAAAACGTTCTTC,CASRIRDSKTFF
TRBJ1-5,once,NA,TRBV21-1,TGTGCCGGTGGGGGGGCCGGAAATCAGCCCCAGCATTTT,CAGGGAGNQPQHF
TRBJ2-6,NA,NA,TRBV5-4,TGTGCCAGCAGCTTAACAGATTTATACTCTGGGGCCAACGTCCTGACTTTC,CASSLTDLYSGANVLTF
TRBJ2-1,NA,TRBD2,TRBV7-8,TGTGCCAGCAGCTTAGGAGGGACTAGCGGGGGGGCCTACAATGAGCAGTTCTTC,CASSLGGTSGGAYNEQFF
TRBJ2-7,NA,TRBD1,TRBV5-4,TGTGCCAGCAGCCTGCAGGGGGCTAGGTACGAGCAGTACTTC,CASSLQGARYEQYF
TRBJ2-3,NA,NA,TRBV10-3,TGTGCCATCAGTGTACCCCCAGGGGGGAAAAGCACAGATACGCAGTATTTT,CAISVPPGGKSTDTQYF
TRBJ2-7,NA,TRBD1,TRBV19,TGTGCCAGTAGTATACAGGGGGCCGACGAGCAGTACTTC,CASSIQGADEQYF
TRBJ1-2,NA,TRBD1,TRBV5-1,TGCGCCAGCAGCCCAGGACAGGGGTTGGACTATGGCTACACCTTC,CASSPGQGLDYGYTF
TRBJ2-3,NA,NA,TRBV7-8,TGTGCCAGCAGCCCGGGGGGTCACAGGGCAGTGACAGATACGCAGTATTTT,CASSPGGHRAVTDTQYF
TRBJ2-3,NA,TRBD2,TRBV30,TGTGCCTGGACTAGCGGGGGGGCCTTGAGAGATACGCAGTATTTT,CAWTSGGALRDTQYF
TRBJ1-4,NA,NA,TRBV15,TGTGCCACCCTGGACGGGACATTAAATGAAAAACTGTTTTTT,CATLDGTLNEKLFF
TRBJ2-3,NA,NA,TRBV18,TGTGCCAGCTCACAGGGGGTGATGGCAGATACGCAGTATTTT,CASSQGVMADTQYF
TRBJ1-1,once,NA,TRBV25-1,TGTGCCAGCAGTGACAGGGCTTTCCCCCCTCGTGAAGCTTTCTTT,CASSDRAFPPREAFF
TRBJ2-5,once,NA,TRBV28,TGTGCCAGCAGCGTACTAGTGAGCCAAGAGACCCAGTACTTC,CASSVLVSQETQYF
TRBJ2-4,NA,TRBD2,TRBV2,TGTGCCAGCAGTGAACCAACTTGGACTAGCGGCCGATTGGATCAGTACTTC,CASSEPTWTSGRLDQYF
TRBJ2-7,NA,NA,TRBV10-3,TGTGCCATCAGTGAGTCGTCAGGGGGGACCGGCGAGCAGTACTTC,CAISESSGGTGEQYF
TRBJ1-1,few,TRBD1,TRBV18,TGTGCCAGCTCCCCGGACAGGGTCGAGCCAGAAGCTTTCTTT,CASSPDRVEPEAFF
TRBJ1-3,few,NA,TRBV6-5,TGTGCCAGCAGTTACTCGACGGGGGGCTCTGGAAACACCATATATTTT,CASSYSTGGSGNTIYF
TRBJ2-7,NA,TRBD2,TRBV20-1,TGCAGTGCCAGCGGGGGGTACGAGCAGTACTTC,CSASGGYEQYF
TRBJ2-7,once,TRBD1,TRBV10-2,TGCGCCAGCAGGATCCCCGGGACAGGGGGCGGCGAGCAGTACTTC,CASRIPGTGGGEQYF
TRBJ1-2,NA,NA,TRBV27,TGTGCCAGCAGTTTAAGGCCAGCGAACTATGGCTACACCTTC,CASSLRPANYGYTF
TRBJ2-3,NA,NA,TRBV30,TGTGCCTGGAGTGTATTTTCCGGGGGAAGCACAGATACGCAGTATTTT,CAWSVFSGGSTDTQYF
TRBJ1-5,NA,NA,TRBV2,TGTGCCAGCAGTGACAGGTCTAGCAATCAGCCCCAGCATTTT,CASSDRSSNQPQHF
TRBJ1-1,NA,NA,TRBV7-9,TGTGCCAGCCGTACAGGGAACGGGGATGAAGCTTTCTTT,CASRTGNGDEAFF
TRBJ1-1,NA,TRBD1,TRBV5-1,TGCGCCAGCAGCTTAGGGGGCGGGAACACTGAAGCTTTCTTT,CASSLGGGNTEAFF
TRBJ2-1,few,TRBD1,TRBV11-2,TGTGCCAGCAGCCCGTTACCCGGGACAGGGGGAAATGAGCAGTTCTTC,CASSPLPGTGGNEQFF
TRBJ2-2,once,NA,TRBV9,TGTGCCAGCAGCCCGAACCCCAGGGGATTGAGAACCGGGGAGCTGTTTTTT,CASSPNPRGLRTGELFF
TRBJ2-5,NA,NA,TRBV20-1,TGCAGTGCTATTAAACGGGAGACCCAGTACTTC,CSAIKRETQYF
TRBJ2-7,NA,TRBD2,TRBV13,TGTGCCAGCAACCAGGGAGCGGGGCCGACTAACGAGCAGTACTTC,CASNQGAGPTNEQYF
TRBJ1-2,NA,NA,TRBV6-4,TGTGCCAGCAGGGGTTCAGGTTATGGCTACACCTTC,CASRGSGYGYTF
TRBJ2-7,NA,NA,TRBV6-1,TGTGCCAGCAGTGAATCGAGGACGGAAGCGGGCGAGCAGTACTTC,CASSESRTEAGEQYF
TRBJ1-2,NA,NA,TRBV6-4,TGTGCCAGCAGTGTCCCCGGGACCACAGGGACGTATGGCTACACCTTC,CASSVPGTTGTYGYTF
TRBJ2-5,NA,TRBD2,TRBV5-1,TGCGCCAGCAGCCCCGGACTAGCGGGGGGGCAAGAGACCCAGTACTTC,CASSPGLAGGQETQYF
TRBJ1-3,NA,NA,TRBV7-9,TGTGCCAGCAGCCCCCCGGGAGGGGAGGTCTCTGGAAACACCATATATTTT,CASSPPGGEVSGNTIYF
TRBJ2-7,NA,TRBD1,TRBV5-1,TGCGCCAGCAGCATGGGACAGGGTCTCTACGAGCAGTACTTC,CASSMGQGLYEQYF
TRBJ2-7,few,NA,TRBV6-5,TGTGCCAGCAGCCCAGGGGGGCCTTCCTACGAGCAGTACTTC,CASSPGGPSYEQYF
TRBJ2-5,medium-sized,TRBD1,TRBV28,TGTGCCAGCAGTTTATATAGTCACAGGGGAGAGACCCAGTACTTC,CASSLYSHRGETQYF
TRBJ1-1,NA,NA,TRBV30,TGTGCCTGGAGTGTATTCAGGGGACGGTTGAACACTGAAGCTTTCTTT,CAWSVFRGRLNTEAFF
TRBJ2-2,NA,TRBD2,TRBV6-5,TGTGCCAGCAGTGGGGGGAGGGTGGCCGGGGAGCTGTTTTTT,CASSGGRVAGELFF
TRBJ2-7,NA,NA,TRBV6-6,TGTGCCAGCAGTCCCGGACAAGGGAACTCCTACGAGCAGTACTTC,CASSPGQGNSYEQYF
TRBJ1-4,NA,NA,TRBV19,TGTGCCAGTGTCGACATCGGGGAACTGTTTTTT,CASVDIGELFF